A single sample is the source of the 2 T cell receptor beta chains below, sequenced in a study of blood T cell repertoires in COVID-19. Assay used: immunoSEQ multiplex PCR; TCRdb lists only in-frame clones, some missing. Found here are 200,000 to 300,000 clones, more than 75% of them singletons; the top ten hold roughly 2%. Sequenced sample: PBMCs or T cells enriched from blood (not recorded which). All receptors derive from a woman aged 45-59 years who had recovered from COVID-19.

The chain recombines TRBV9 with TRBJ2-3; 12 bases line up with TRBD1. CDR3 length equals 17 residues. V lost 1 base, J lost 6 bases, and 9 bases stayed unmatched. Germline V gene sequence: CDR1 SGDLS, CDR2 YYNGEE. The chain's CDR3 is CASSVQGGQGAYDTQYF. For the CDR3, the DNA is TGTGCCAGCAGCGTACAGGGGGGACAGGGGGCGTACGATACGCAGTATTTT. Filled out from reference TRBV9 and TRBJ2-3, the complete variable domain reads DSGVTQTPKHLITATGQRVTLRCSPRSGDLSVYWYQQSLDQGLQFLIQYYNGEERAKGNILERFSAQQFPDLHSELNLSSLELGDSALYFCASSVQGGQGAYDTQYFGPGTRLTVL.

This chain joins TRBV18 and TRBJ2-7, with TRBD1 matching 8 bases. The V segment lost 4 bases and the J segment 6 bases; nucleotides outside the gene matches: 11. The CDR3 has 15 amino acids. Germline CDR1 and CDR2: KGHSH and LQKENI. CDR3 amino acids: CASSLETRDRTEQYF. CDR3 coding DNA: TGTGCCAGCTCACTCGAGACGCGGGACAGGACCGAGCAGTACTTC.